The TCR beta chain described here comes from a study of regulatory dendritic cells for organ transplantation (dated by TCRdb to about 2017). In the study overall: Before and after allostimulation with regulatory or mature dendritic cells, TCRbeta repertoires were sequenced from sorted naive and memory CD4+ and CD8+ T cells.

V drops 1 base and J drops 7 bases, leaving 17 bases in between. The CDR3 contains 16 residues, cysteine and phenylalanine counted. The retained sequence is limited to the CDR3, 48 bases, with the frame set at the first base. Reading the germline V gene gives CDR1 MGHRA and CDR2 YSYEKL. FACS was used to sort CD4+ or CD8+ cells into naive T cells (CD45RA+) and memory T cells (CD45RO+). The T cells used for TCR sequencing were obtained from two healthy control subjects. Sorted T cell subsets that were not stimulated were used as baseline controls for the mixed lymphocyte reactions. The Qiagen DNeasy Blood & Tissue Kit was used to extract genomic DNA. TCRbeta CDR3 regions were amplified by multiplexed two-step PCR using Vbeta-specific forward primers and Jbeta-specific reverse primers. Through the immunoSEQ service, the TCRbeta libraries were run on an Illumina instrument for sequencing. As for how the authors treated the data: V, D and J genes were assigned using IMGT annotation, and counts were corrected for multiplex PCR bias using synthetic CDR3 analogues. Repertoire clonality was computed in the immunoSEQ Analyzer as one minus normalized Shannon entropy. Clonal expansion was defined using Fisher's exact test with Benjamini-Hochberg false discovery rate control and a two-tailed threshold of P<0.01. TCRdb's version of the immuneACCESS table is confined to in-frame rearrangements and falls short of the full clone set. An unresolved V gene accounts for under half of the shortfall where checked; the remainder is of unknown origin. V and J calls and clone size come straight from that table; D and trimming were deduced from the DNA. The sample contains under 40,000 clones, about 90% of them found a single time. Jointly, the top ten make up 0.11% of the sample.

Results the study describes overall, beyond this receptor: Repertoires were highly diverse in naive CD4+ and CD8+ T cells, less diverse in memory cells, and most oligoclonal in memory CD8+ cells. Only two subjects were sequenced, and the authors noted considerable between-individual heterogeneity in the alloreactive memory CD8+ T cell pool. In both subjects, allostimulation led to expansion of memory CD8+ clones, although regulatory dendritic cells appeared to cause more limited expansion than mature dendritic cells did. Of the resting subsets, memory CD8+ T cells had the largest number of alloreactive TCR clonotypes.

Turning to this clone: Its antigen is not yet known. It has no much larger one-base neighbor in the sample; base qualities were not kept.

The clonotype was recovered from a human donor in good health. What was sequenced was naive CD8+ T cells from blood. This specimen's cell subset or site label, per the study, means: CD45RA+ naive T cells. The chain joins TRBV4-1 to TRBJ2-1; D gene: possibly TRBD2, on 5 matching bases. The CDR3 region has the sequence CASSQGLSQTGNEQFF. The sequenced DNA is TGCGCCAGCAGCCAAGGTCTCAGCCAAACGGGGAATGAGCAGTTCTTC.